This is a list of T cell receptor beta chains from one sample in a study of shared clonotypes between healthy human individuals. Assay: immunoSEQ multiplex PCR; the TCRdb copy retains only in-frame clones and omits some. Of 450,000 to 650,000 clones listed, roughly four fifths are singletons. Sequencing used PBMCs. The receptors stem from a woman between 40 and 55 years old in good health. Some clones in this sample may be carry-over from other donors' samples. CDR3s include the opening cysteine and the closing phenylalanine or tryptophan. The D gene is left open where the match is weak. Expanded clones are given a class, and other clones once, few, many or no size at all.

len	abundance	j_gene	v_gene	d_gene	CDR3aa	CDR3nt
14	.	TRBJ2-3	TRBV28	TRBD1	CASNNRGVTDTQYF	TGTGCCAGCAACAACAGGGGGGTCACAGATACGCAGTATTTT
12	.	TRBJ2-1	TRBV7-9	.	CASSSADREQFF	TGTGCCAGCAGCTCAGCCGACCGGGAGCAGTTCTTC
15	.	TRBJ2-7	TRBV7-8	TRBD2	CASSLVLAGVGEQYF	TGTGCCAGCAGCTTAGTCCTAGCGGGAGTGGGTGAGCAGTACTTC
13	.	TRBJ2-3	TRBV5-1	.	CASSLGPADTQYF	TGCGCCAGCAGCTTGGGGCCTGCAGATACGCAGTATTTT
15	.	TRBJ2-3	TRBV6-5	.	CASRNVVISTDTQYF	TGTGCCAGCAGAAACGTGGTAATCAGCACAGATACGCAGTATTTT
16	.	TRBJ2-2	TRBV11-3	.	CASSLDWGQNTGELFF	TGTGCCAGCAGCTTAGATTGGGGACAGAACACCGGGGAGCTGTTTTTT
15	.	TRBJ2-5	TRBV4-1	TRBD1	CASSLRTGEGETQYF	TGCGCCAGCAGCCTCCGGACAGGGGAGGGGGAGACCCAGTACTTC
16	.	TRBJ2-2	TRBV5-5	TRBD2	CASSLVLAGNTGELFF	TGTGCCAGCAGCCTGGTTCTAGCGGGAAACACCGGGGAGCTGTTTTTT
16	.	TRBJ1-2	TRBV5-4	.	CASSSGGAVANYGYTF	TGTGCCAGCAGCTCGGGAGGGGCTGTTGCCAACTATGGCTACACCTTC
15	.	TRBJ1-2	TRBV5-1	.	CASSTRGVQGDGYTF	TGCGCCAGCAGCACAAGAGGGGTGCAGGGCGATGGCTACACCTTC
16	.	TRBJ2-7	TRBV7-9	TRBD2	CASSSETSGTFYEQYF	TGTGCCAGCAGCTCTGAGACTAGCGGGACCTTCTACGAGCAGTACTTC
15	once	TRBJ2-4	TRBV27	.	CASSFISGPSNIQYF	TGTGCCAGCAGTTTCATTTCGGGACCCTCAAACATTCAGTACTTC
14	.	TRBJ1-2	TRBV4-3	.	CASSQGTNNYGYTF	TGCGCCAGCAGCCAAGGGACCAACAACTATGGCTACACCTTC
15	.	TRBJ1-1	TRBV28	.	CASSQGGGPNTEAFF	TGTGCCAGCAGTCAAGGGGGTGGGCCTAACACTGAAGCTTTCTTT
16	.	TRBJ2-2	TRBV5-4	TRBD2	CASSHRASGNNGELFF	TGTGCCAGCAGCCATCGGGCTAGCGGGAATAACGGTGAGCTGTTTTTT
17	.	TRBJ2-1	TRBV28	TRBD2	CASTPTGTSGENNEQFF	TGTGCCAGCACCCCCACCGGGACTAGCGGAGAAAACAATGAGCAGTTCTTC
12	.	TRBJ1-2	TRBV11-2	.	CASSFRGYGYTF	TGTGCCAGCAGCTTCAGGGGCTATGGCTACACCTTC
15	many	TRBJ2-2	TRBV18	.	CASSPPPGNTGELSF	TGTGCCAGCTCACCTCCCCCGGGTAACACCGGGGAGCTGTCTTTT
17	many	TRBJ1-3	TRBV7-9	TRBD1	CASSRRTGPTSGNTIYF	TGTGCCAGCAGCCGGAGGACAGGACCCACCTCTGGAAACACCATATATTTT
13	.	TRBJ2-7	TRBV7-6	.	CASSLAEAYEQYF	TGTGCCAGCAGCTTAGCGGAAGCCTACGAGCAGTACTTC
13	.	TRBJ1-2	TRBV2	.	CASSEGGDYGYTF	TGTGCCAGCAGTGAAGGTGGGGATTATGGCTACACCTTC
14	.	TRBJ2-5	TRBV14	.	CASSNLQNTETQYF	TGTGCCAGCAGCAACCTACAGAATACAGAGACCCAGTACTTC
12	.	TRBJ2-5	TRBV7-9	.	CASSYTQETQYF	TGTGCCAGCAGCTACACCCAAGAGACCCAGTACTTC
13	.	TRBJ1-1	TRBV7-9	.	CASSPRQNTEAFF	TGTGCCAGCAGCCCCAGGCAGAACACTGAAGCTTTCTTT
15	.	TRBJ2-3	TRBV14	TRBD2	CASSHLAGGPDTQYF	TGTGCCAGCAGCCACCTAGCGGGAGGGCCAGATACGCAGTATTTT
13	.	TRBJ2-2	TRBV5-1	.	CASSAPNTGELFF	TGCGCCAGCAGCGCCCCGAACACCGGGGAGCTGTTTTTT
13	.	TRBJ1-4	TRBV5-1	.	CASSLVREEKLFF	TGCGCCAGCAGCTTGGTTCGGGAAGAAAAACTGTTTTTT
18	.	TRBJ2-5	TRBV11-2	TRBD2	CASSLTGTSGSSQETQYF	TGTGCCAGCAGCCTTACGGGGACTAGCGGGAGCAGTCAAGAGACCCAGTACTTC
14	.	TRBJ2-7	TRBV27	.	CASSLSRRSYEQYF	TGTGCCAGCAGTTTAAGTAGACGTTCCTACGAGCAGTACTTC
13	once	TRBJ2-2	TRBV30	TRBD2	CAGGGLHTGELFF	TGTGCCGGGGGGGGTTTGCACACCGGGGAGCTGTTTTTT
17	once	TRBJ1-2	TRBV11-2	TRBD1	CASSSPGQGAPSYGYTF	TGTGCCAGCAGCTCTCCGGGACAGGGGGCGCCGAGCTATGGCTACACCTTC
16	.	TRBJ1-4	TRBV11-2	TRBD1	CASSRTRGQGSEKLFF	TGTGCCAGCAGCCGAACGAGGGGACAGGGTTCTGAAAAACTGTTTTTT
15	.	TRBJ1-1	TRBV6-1	TRBD1	CASSLQGVSDTEAFF	TGTGCCAGCAGTCTACAGGGGGTGAGTGACACTGAAGCTTTCTTT
14	.	TRBJ2-7	TRBV9	.	CASSTHSGSYEQYF	TGTGCCAGCAGCACCCATAGCGGCTCCTACGAGCAGTACTTC
14	.	TRBJ2-1	TRBV28	.	CASGDPSSYNEQFF	TGTGCCAGCGGGGACCCGAGCTCCTACAATGAGCAGTTCTTC
13	.	TRBJ2-2	TRBV30	.	CAWSRGWTGELFF	TGTGCCTGGTCAAGGGGATGGACCGGGGAGCTGTTTTTT
15	.	TRBJ2-2	TRBV30	TRBD2	CASLAGPANTGELFF	TGTGCCTCCCTAGCGGGACCTGCGAACACCGGGGAGCTGTTTTTT
14	.	TRBJ1-5	TRBV19	.	CASSISGSNQPQHF	TGTGCCAGTAGTATTAGCGGTAGCAATCAGCCCCAGCATTTT
13	.	TRBJ2-1	TRBV6-5	.	CASRLVARREQFF	TGTGCCAGCAGACTGGTAGCGCGACGGGAGCAGTTCTTC
15	.	TRBJ2-3	TRBV5-1	TRBD2	CASSLASGGTDTQYF	TGCGCCAGCAGCTTGGCTAGCGGCGGCACAGATACGCAGTATTTT
16	.	TRBJ2-1	TRBV7-8	.	CASSSGGASYLGEQFF	TGTGCCAGCAGCTCCGGAGGGGCTAGCTATCTCGGTGAGCAGTTCTTC
16	.	TRBJ2-5	TRBV5-1	.	CASSLGIGGLRETQYF	TGCGCCAGCAGCTTGGGGATCGGGGGGCTAAGAGAGACCCAGTACTTC
13	.	TRBJ1-3	TRBV28	.	CASSPGSGNTIYF	TGTGCCAGCTCCCCGGGCTCTGGAAACACCATATATTTT
13	.	TRBJ1-4	TRBV6-4	.	CASPAGISEKLFF	TGTGCCAGCCCCGCCGGGATCTCTGAAAAACTGTTTTTT
14	.	TRBJ2-1	TRBV7-9	TRBD2	CASSVSGSRDEQFF	TGTGCCAGCAGCGTCAGCGGGAGTAGAGATGAGCAGTTCTTC
15	.	TRBJ1-5	TRBV5-8	TRBD1	CASVERQGQNQPQHF	TGTGCCAGCGTAGAGAGACAGGGACAAAATCAGCCCCAGCATTTT
16	.	TRBJ2-7	TRBV10-3	TRBD2	CAISDSSGSAAYEQYF	TGTGCCATCAGTGACTCTAGCGGGAGTGCTGCTTACGAGCAGTACTTC
15	.	TRBJ2-3	TRBV11-2	TRBD1	CASSPGTGPTDTQYF	TGTGCCAGCAGCCCCGGGACAGGCCCCACAGATACGCAGTATTTT
15	.	TRBJ2-2	TRBV5-4	.	CASSAARPNTGELFF	TGTGCCAGCAGCGCCGCGAGACCGAACACCGGGGAGCTGTTTTTT
14	.	TRBJ1-5	TRBV10-3	TRBD1	CAISAGQVDQPQHF	TGTGCCATCAGCGCGGGACAGGTGGATCAGCCCCAGCATTTT
17	once	TRBJ2-5	TRBV5-1	.	CASSLEPTRGPGETQYF	TGCGCCAGCAGCTTGGAGCCGACTAGAGGGCCGGGGGAGACCCAGTACTTC
13	.	TRBJ1-2	TRBV2	.	CASSDFRRDGYTF	TGTGCCAGCAGTGATTTCAGGAGGGATGGCTACACCTTC
16	.	TRBJ2-7	TRBV28	.	CASSLSGTFTSYEQYF	TGTGCCAGCAGTTTATCCGGGACCTTTACTTCCTACGAGCAGTACTTC
12	.	TRBJ2-7	TRBV11-2	.	CASSLPIGEQYF	TGTGCCAGCAGCCTTCCAATTGGCGAGCAGTACTTC
16	.	TRBJ2-1	TRBV9	TRBD2	CASSVAGTSGSGEQFF	TGTGCCAGCAGCGTAGCCGGGACTAGCGGGAGTGGGGAGCAGTTCTTC